Shown below are 27 T cell receptor beta chains from a single sample sequenced in a study of cytomegalovirus exposure and HLA in healthy donors. The primer mix had 60 Vbeta and 13 Jbeta primers. Sequencing was performed with immunoSEQ multiplex PCR; in TCRdb, only in-frame clones are kept and a portion is missing. The sample carries approximately 190,000 clones, approximately 82% recorded once. What was sequenced was PBMCs. These receptors all stem from a woman aged 18-35 years in good health and CMV-seronegative.

The chain joins TRBV5-1 to TRBJ2-1, with 12 bases aligning to TRBD2. CDR1 is SGHRS and CDR2 is YFSETQ in the germline V gene. This CDR3 region has 20 residues. Trimming cost V 0 bases and J 6 bases; bases outside gene matches: 16. Here the CDR3 DNA reads TGCGCCAGCAGCTTGGCCCGTGGGACTAGCGGGTCGGCCACGTCCAATGAGCAGTTCTTC. It yields the protein CASSLARGTSGSATSNEQFF.

This clone was observed a single time. V is TRBV27 and J is TRBJ2-3; D possibly corresponds to TRBD1 (6 bases). The CDR3 sequence is 17 residues long. Per the germline V gene, CDR1 is MNHEY and CDR2 is SMNVEV (reference sequence). Trimming pared 3 bases from V and 3 bases from J, leaving 19 bases between. CDR3 loop: CASSFNRVGKGTDTQYF. The CDR3 DNA follows: TGTGCCAGCAGTTTTAACAGGGTAGGTAAGGGTACAGATACGCAGTATTTT.

The rearrangement joins TRBV30 to TRBJ2-7; the D is unclear. Trimming took 6 bases from V and 7 from J, leaving 19 bases between them. The V gene's germline CDR1 is GTSNPN and CDR2 SVGIG (reference sequence). The CDR3 sequence is 13 residues long. CDR3 bases: TGTGCCTGCTCAGCCCAGGCCTTCGGGGAGCAGTACGTC. This translates into CACSAQAFGEQYV.

V is TRBV9 and J is TRBJ2-2; D remains unclear. Germline V gives CDR1 SGDLS, CDR2 YYNGEE. The CDR3 has 16 amino acids. V dropped 0 bases and J dropped 1 base, with 10 bases sitting between them. The CDR3 DNA follows: TGTGCCAGCAGCGTAGGTCCCGAGGAGAACACCGGGGAGCTGTTTTTT. As protein: CASSVGPEENTGELFF.

This chain links TRBV6-1 with TRBJ2-7; 8 bases align to TRBD1. Germline V CDR1 and CDR2: MNHNS, SASEGT. J was trimmed by 6 bases and V by 6 bases; bases with no gene match: 10. The CDR3 is 14 amino acids. CDR3 DNA: TGTGCCAGCAGGCCAGGGGGCAGGGTTGTCGAGCAGTACTTC. Translated, it gives CASRPGGRVVEQYF.

The chain recombines TRBV28 with TRBJ2-7; possibly TRBD2 for D (6 bases). This CDR3 spans 19 amino acids. The germline V and J ends were trimmed by 6 bases and 2 bases, with 29 bases remaining between them. Germline V gene sequence: CDR1 MDHEN, CDR2 SYDVKM. Written as DNA, the CDR3 is TGTGCCAGCAGGGATGTACCGGGACGACAAAGCGGGCAACCCTACGAGCAGTACTTC. It translates to CASRDVPGRQSGQPYEQYF. Variable domain in full (rest from reference TRBV28 and TRBJ2-7): DVKVTQSSRYLVKRTGEKVFLECVQDMDHENMFWYRQDPGLGLRLIYFSYDVKMKEKGDIPEGYSVSREKKERFSLILESASTNQTSMYLCASRDVPGRQSGQPYEQYFGPGTRLTVT.

The table lists this clone with a few counts. V usage is TRBV11-3 and J usage is TRBJ2-3; D gene unclear. The V end was cut by 1 base, the J end by 6 bases, with 11 bases between. The CDR3 extends over 14 amino acids. The germline V gene encodes CDR1 SGHNT and CDR2 YENEEA. Here the CDR3 DNA reads TGTGCCAGCAGCTTAGTTGGCCGCGGCGATACGCAGTATTTT. Its protein product is CASSLVGRGDTQYF.

The genes are TRBV30 and TRBJ2-5; D possibly corresponds to TRBD1 (5 bases). Germline CDR1 is GTSNPN and CDR2 is SVGIG (reference sequence). The germline V and J ends were trimmed by 5 bases and 2 bases, with 15 bases remaining between them. The CDR3 covers 14 residues. In nucleotides, the CDR3 is TGTGCCTGGGAACAGACAGAAATACAAGAGACCCAGTACTTC. It translates to CAWEQTEIQETQYF.

J is TRBJ1-2 and V is TRBV6-5; 9 nucleotides agree with TRBD1. The CDR3 sequence is 14 residues long. Trimming at V came to 6 bases and at J to 2 bases, leaving 4 bases not matched to a gene. In germline, CDR1 is MNHEY, CDR2 SVGAGI. The DNA for the CDR3 is TGTGCCAGCAGACCCGGGACAGGGAACTATGGCTACACCTTC. Encoded protein: CASRPGTGNYGYTF.

The J gene is TRBJ2-3, the V gene TRBV6-1; 9 nucleotides agree with TRBD1. This CDR3 has 16 residues. The germline V gene encodes CDR1 MNHNS and CDR2 SASEGT. V dropped 4 bases and J dropped 3; count of bases not matched to a gene: 8. This CDR3 is CASSATPQGATDTQYF. In DNA form, the CDR3 reads TGTGCCAGCAGTGCCACTCCACAGGGGGCGACAGATACGCAGTATTTT.

The chain combines TRBV7-9 with TRBJ1-2, with a tentative D call TRBD1 (6 bases). The CDR3 is 14 residues long. From germline, CDR1 is SEHNR and CDR2 FQNEAQ (reference sequence). V was pared by 5 bases and J by 6 bases, with 16 bases between. The CDR3 loop reads CASSPWGHLDGYTF. For the CDR3, the DNA is TGTGCCAGCAGCCCGTGGGGACATTTGGATGGCTACACCTTC.

The gene calls are TRBV11-3 and TRBJ2-2; TRBD2 agrees at 10 bases. Germline CDR1 is SGHNT and CDR2 is YENEEA. This CDR3 is 15 amino acids long. Trimming at V came to 6 bases and at J to 3 bases, leaving 4 bases not matched to a gene. CDR3 DNA: TGTGCCAGCAGATGGACTAGCGGTTACACCGGGGAGCTGTTTTTT. Protein product: CASRWTSGYTGELFF.

The V call is TRBV28, the J call TRBJ2-3; 14 bases map to TRBD2. Per the germline V gene, CDR1 is MDHEN and CDR2 is SYDVKM. V lost 8 bases, J lost 4 bases, and 11 bases stayed unmatched. The CDR3 runs 17 residues. CDR3 sequence (DNA): TGTGCCAGCGGCAGACTAGCGGGAGGGCCGTTGCCAGATACGCAGTATTTT. Translation: CASGRLAGGPLPDTQYF.

This rearrangement joins TRBV28 to TRBJ1-3, with D perhaps matching TRBD1 (5 bases). Germline lookup yields CDR1 MDHEN and CDR2 SYDVKM. The CDR3 length is 15 residues. V was pared by 6 bases and J by 4 bases, with 16 bases between. The CDR3 DNA reads TGTGCCAGCAGGGGGCAACTTACGTCCGGAAACACCATATATTTT. The encoded protein is CASRGQLTSGNTIYF.

The chain recombines TRBV11-3 with TRBJ2-3; 14 bases align to TRBD2. Losses at the gene ends were 1 base for V and 1 base for J; bases not matched to a gene: 7. CDR1 and CDR2 (germline): SGHNT, YENEEA. The CDR3 is 19 residues long. In DNA form, the CDR3 reads TGTGCCAGCAGCTTAGGGGGACTAGCGGGAGTGGTGGGCACAGATACGCAGTATTTT. This translates into CASSLGGLAGVVGTDTQYF.

The chain uses TRBV2 and TRBJ2-3; perhaps TRBD2 as D (6 bases). Looked up from germline, CDR1 is SNHLY and CDR2 is FYNNEI. V shed 6 bases and J shed 4 bases, with 29 bases lying between them. The CDR3 runs to 19 residues. The CDR3 reads CASSLRPRSGYDLADTQYF. Here the CDR3 DNA reads TGTGCCAGCAGCTTACGTCCACGTAGCGGCTATGATTTGGCAGATACGCAGTATTTT. The entire variable domain, with the rest obtained from reference TRBV2 and TRBJ2-3, is as follows: EPEVTQTPSHQVTQMGQEVILRCVPISNHLYFYWYRQILGQKVEFLVSFYNNEISEKSEIFDDQFSVERPDGSNFTLKIRSTKLEDSAMYFCASSLRPRSGYDLADTQYFGPGTRLTVL.

The chain recombines TRBV5-4 with TRBJ2-7, with a tentative D call TRBD2 (5 bases). CDR3 length: 15 residues. Germline assignment: CDR1 SGHNT and CDR2 YYREEE (reference sequence). Deletions cut 0 bases from V and 0 bases from J, with 10 bases between. The CDR3 DNA follows: TGTGCCAGCAGCTTGGGGTCGGGGAGCTCCTACGAGCAGTACTTC. As protein: CASSLGSGSSYEQYF.

This clone has just a few counts. The chain carries TRBV27 and TRBJ2-1; TRBD2 aligns across 10 bases. This CDR3 contains 16 residues. CDR1 MNHEY and CDR2 SMNVEV come from the germline V gene (reference sequence). The junction had 7 bases not matched to a gene; V was cut back by 4 bases and J by 4 bases. The CDR3 coding sequence is TGTGCCAGCAGTTCTCCTAGCGGGAGCGGGTACAATGAGCAGTTCTTC. Amino acids: CASSSPSGSGYNEQFF.

Here the CDR3 reads CAWSWDSRSTDTQYF. In nucleotides, the CDR3 is TGTGCCTGGAGTTGGGACAGCCGGTCCACAGATACGCAGTATTTT. V usage is TRBV30 and J usage is TRBJ2-3, with 7 bases identical to TRBD1. The CDR3 spans 15 residues. Trimming at V came to 2 bases and at J to 2 bases, leaving 7 bases not matched to a gene. Germline values: CDR1 GTSNPN, CDR2 SVGIG (reference sequence).

This rearrangement joins TRBV13 to TRBJ1-2, with D unresolved. CDR3 length: 13 residues. V was pared by 3 bases and J by 2 bases, with 7 bases between. Per the germline V gene, CDR1 is PRHDT and CDR2 is FYEKMQ (reference sequence). The CDR3 region is CASSFGSNYGYTF. The DNA of the CDR3 is TGTGCCAGCAGCTTCGGTTCCAACTATGGCTACACCTTC.

The chain carries TRBV7-9 and TRBJ2-5; TRBD2 agrees at 14 bases. CDR1 and CDR2 from the germline V gene are SEHNR and FQNEAQ (reference sequence). V gave up 5 bases and J gave up 2 bases; unmatched junction bases: 1. The CDR3 is 15 amino acids. CDR3 DNA sequence: TGTGCCAGCAGCCGACTAGCGGGAGGGCAAGAGACCCAGTACTTC. As protein: CASSRLAGGQETQYF.

The chain is built from TRBV6-1 and TRBJ2-1; TRBD1 aligns across 7 bases. Trimming cost V 3 bases and J 6 bases; bases outside gene matches: 5. Germline assignment: CDR1 MNHNS and CDR2 SASEGT. CDR3 length: 14 residues. The CDR3 region has the DNA TGTGCCAGCAGTGAGACAGGGTGGGGCAATGAGCAGTTCTTC. This translates into CASSETGWGNEQFF.

The chain has TRBV10-3 and TRBJ2-7; TRBD1 aligns across 8 bases. V shed 5 bases, J shed 2 bases, and the junction held 2 bases outside the gene matches. This CDR3 is built from 13 residues. The germline gives CDR1 ENHRY, CDR2 SYGVKD. CDR3 bases: TGTGCCATCAGTAGACAGGGGACCTACGAGCAGTACTTC. Translation gives CAISRQGTYEQYF.

V and J are TRBV2 and TRBJ2-6; 10 bases line up with TRBD2. From germline, CDR1 is SNHLY and CDR2 FYNNEI. V lost 7 bases to trimming and J lost 2 bases; unmatched junction nucleotides: 8. The CDR3 length is 17 residues. As DNA, the CDR3 is TGTGCCAGCATGATGGAGCGGGAGGGAGCTGGGGCCAACGTCCTGACTTTC. Protein product: CASMMEREGAGANVLTF.

This clone came up a few times. The genes are TRBV6-5 and TRBJ2-7; 10 bases fit TRBD1. Per germline, CDR1 MNHEY and CDR2 SVGAGI. The CDR3 extends over 14 amino acids. The trim removed 2 bases at V and 5 bases at J, leaving 3 bases unmatched. The CDR3 here is CASSYGTGVDEQYF. CDR3 in DNA: TGTGCCAGCAGTTACGGGACAGGGGTAGACGAGCAGTACTTC.

The J gene is TRBJ2-7, the V gene TRBV27, with D possibly matching TRBD1 (5 bases). The length of the CDR3 is 13 residues. Germline V gene sequence: CDR1 MNHEY, CDR2 SMNVEV (reference sequence). Trimming stripped 3 bases from V and 3 bases from J, with 9 bases between. CDR3 coding DNA: TGTGCCAGCAGTTTGGCAGGACACTACGAGCAGTACTTC. Protein: CASSLAGHYEQYF.

The chain combines TRBV27 with TRBJ1-1; D perhaps matches TRBD1 (6 bases). The CDR3 spans 13 residues. With 3 bases removed from V and 5 bases from J, the gap between germline ends came to 10 bases. Germline assignment: CDR1 MNHEY and CDR2 SMNVEV (reference sequence). The CDR3 sequence: CASSFYGQTEAFF. CDR3 DNA sequence: TGTGCCAGCAGTTTCTACGGACAGACTGAAGCTTTCTTT.